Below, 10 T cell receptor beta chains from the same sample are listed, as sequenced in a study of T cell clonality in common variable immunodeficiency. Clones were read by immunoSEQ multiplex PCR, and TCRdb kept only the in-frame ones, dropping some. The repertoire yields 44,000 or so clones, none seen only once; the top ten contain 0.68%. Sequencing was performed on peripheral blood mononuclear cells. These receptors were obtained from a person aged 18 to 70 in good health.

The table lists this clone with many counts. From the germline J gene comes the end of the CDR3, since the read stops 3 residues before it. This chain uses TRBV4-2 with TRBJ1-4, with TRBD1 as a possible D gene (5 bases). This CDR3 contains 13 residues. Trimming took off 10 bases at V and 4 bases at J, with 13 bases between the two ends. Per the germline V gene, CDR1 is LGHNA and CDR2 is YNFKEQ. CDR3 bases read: TGTGCCACCAGGGCCGTGAGTAATGAAAAA. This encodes CATRAVSNEK. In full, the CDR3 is CATRAVSNEKLFF.

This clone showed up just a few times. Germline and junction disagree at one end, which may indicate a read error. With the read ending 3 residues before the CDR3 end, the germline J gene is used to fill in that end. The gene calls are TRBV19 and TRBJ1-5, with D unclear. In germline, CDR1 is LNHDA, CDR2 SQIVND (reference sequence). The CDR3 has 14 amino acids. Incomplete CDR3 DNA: TGTGCCAGTGGTATAGAAGGCCTCAATCAGCCC. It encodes CASGIEGLNQP. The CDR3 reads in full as CASGIEGLNQPQHF.

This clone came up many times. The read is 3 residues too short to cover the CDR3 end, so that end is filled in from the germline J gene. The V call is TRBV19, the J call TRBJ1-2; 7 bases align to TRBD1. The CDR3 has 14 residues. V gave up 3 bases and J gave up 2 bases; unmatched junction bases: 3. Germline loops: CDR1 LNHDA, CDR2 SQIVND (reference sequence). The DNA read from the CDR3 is TGTGCCAGTAGTATGACAGGGATAAACTATGGC. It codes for CASSMTGINYG. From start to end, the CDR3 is CASSMTGINYGYTF.

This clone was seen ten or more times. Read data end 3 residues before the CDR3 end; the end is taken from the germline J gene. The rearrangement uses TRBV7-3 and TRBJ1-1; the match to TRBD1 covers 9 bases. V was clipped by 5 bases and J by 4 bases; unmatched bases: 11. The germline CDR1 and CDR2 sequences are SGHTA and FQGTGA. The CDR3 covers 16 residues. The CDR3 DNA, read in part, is TGTGCCAGCAGCGGATTGGGACAGGGTGTGGGCACTGAA. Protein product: CASSGLGQGVGTE. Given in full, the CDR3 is CASSGLGQGVGTEAFF.

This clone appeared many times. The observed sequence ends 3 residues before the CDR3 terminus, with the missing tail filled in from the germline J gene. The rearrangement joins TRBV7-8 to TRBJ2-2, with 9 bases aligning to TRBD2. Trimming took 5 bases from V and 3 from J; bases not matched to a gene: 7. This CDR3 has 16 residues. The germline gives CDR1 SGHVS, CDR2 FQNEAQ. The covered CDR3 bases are TGTGCCAGCAGCGTTAGCGGGAGAACTGACACCGGGGAG. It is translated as CASSVSGRTDTGE. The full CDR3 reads CASSVSGRTDTGELFF.

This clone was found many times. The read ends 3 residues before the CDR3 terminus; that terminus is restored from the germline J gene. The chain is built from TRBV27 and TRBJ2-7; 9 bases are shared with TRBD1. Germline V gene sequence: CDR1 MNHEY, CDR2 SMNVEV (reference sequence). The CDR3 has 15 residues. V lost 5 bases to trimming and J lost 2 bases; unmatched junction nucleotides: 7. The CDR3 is CASSPEGQGTYEQYF. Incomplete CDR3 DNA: TGTGCCAGCAGTCCGGAGGGACAGGGAACCTACGAG.

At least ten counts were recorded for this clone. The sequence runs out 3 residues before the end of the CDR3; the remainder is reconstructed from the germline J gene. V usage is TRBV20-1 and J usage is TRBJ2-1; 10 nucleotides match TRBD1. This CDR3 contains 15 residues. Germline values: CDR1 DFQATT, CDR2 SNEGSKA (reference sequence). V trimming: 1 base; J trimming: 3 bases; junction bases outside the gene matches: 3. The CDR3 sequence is CSARGGQGYYNEQFF. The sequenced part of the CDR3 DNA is TGCAGTGCTAGAGGGGGACAGGGGTACTACAATGAG.

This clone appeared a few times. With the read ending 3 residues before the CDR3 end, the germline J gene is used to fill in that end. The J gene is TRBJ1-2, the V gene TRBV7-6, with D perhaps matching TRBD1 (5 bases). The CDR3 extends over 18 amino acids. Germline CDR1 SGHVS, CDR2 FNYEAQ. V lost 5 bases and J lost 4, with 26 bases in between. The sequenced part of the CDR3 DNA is TGTGCCAGCAGCCCGAGGGGAGGTGGCCCCTACTATGGCTATGGC. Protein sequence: CASSPRGGGPYYGYG. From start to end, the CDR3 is CASSPRGGGPYYGYGYTF.

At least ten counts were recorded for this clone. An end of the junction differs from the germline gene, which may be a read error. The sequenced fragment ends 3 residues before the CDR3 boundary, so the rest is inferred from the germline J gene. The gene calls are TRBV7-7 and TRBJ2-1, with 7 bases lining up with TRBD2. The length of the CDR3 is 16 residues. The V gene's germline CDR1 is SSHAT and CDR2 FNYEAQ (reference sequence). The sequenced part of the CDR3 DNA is TGTGCTAGCAGCCAACAAGCGGGGAGCTCCTACAATGAG. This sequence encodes CASSQQAGSSYNE. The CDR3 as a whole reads CASSQQAGSSYNEQFF.

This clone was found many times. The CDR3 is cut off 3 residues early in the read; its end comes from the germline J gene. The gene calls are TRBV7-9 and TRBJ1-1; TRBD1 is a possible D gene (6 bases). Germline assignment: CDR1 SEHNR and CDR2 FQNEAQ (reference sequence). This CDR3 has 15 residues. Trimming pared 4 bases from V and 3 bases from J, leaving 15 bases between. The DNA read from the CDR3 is TGTGCCAGCAGCTCCCCCGGCAGGGGCTACACTGAA. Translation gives CASSSPGRGYTE. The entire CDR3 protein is CASSSPGRGYTEAFF.